One and the same sample provided the 21 T cell receptor beta chains below, sequenced in a study of PD-1 blockade in classical Hodgkin lymphoma. Time point defined: cycle 4 day 1 (C4D1), after five to seven weeks of nivolumab. Every patient relapsed after autologous stem cell transplantation, and brentuximab vedotin exposure varied. TCRdb's copy holds only in-frame clones and misses some; the assay was immunoSEQ multiplex PCR. The sample includes about 93,000 clones, roughly 78% of them seen just once. The input for sequencing was peripheral blood mononuclear cells (PBMCs), taken before the fourth cycle of nivolumab. Receptor source: a human donor with classical Hodgkin lymphoma.

J is TRBJ2-3 and V is TRBV15, with 13 bases lining up with TRBD2. Trimming at V came to 5 bases and at J to 3 bases, leaving 5 bases not matched to a gene. CDR1 and CDR2 from the germline V gene are LNHNV and YYDKDF (reference sequence). The CDR3 is 16 residues long. The CDR3: CATSSRLAGGTDTQYF. CDR3 DNA: TGTGCCACCAGCTCTAGACTAGCGGGAGGAACAGATACGCAGTATTTT.

This clone showed up just a few times. V is TRBV14 and J is TRBJ2-5, with 14 bases identical to TRBD2. CDR3 length: 18 amino acids. The junction had 12 bases not matched to a gene; V was cut back by 4 bases and J by 5 bases. Germline V gene lookup returns CDR1 SGHDN and CDR2 FVKESK. The CDR3 protein is CASSPPGLAGVGAETQYF. The CDR3 nucleotides read TGTGCCAGCAGCCCCCCGGGACTAGCGGGAGTAGGGGCCGAGACCCAGTACTTC.

V and J are TRBV5-6 and TRBJ1-2; weak D call: TRBD1 (5 bases). The CDR3 is 15 residues long. V was trimmed by 4 bases and J by 3 bases, leaving 16 bases between them. The germline gives CDR1 SGHDT, CDR2 YYEEEE. In DNA form, the CDR3 reads TGTGCCAGCAGCATTGCCGGGACGGATGACTATGGCTACACCTTC. It codes for CASSIAGTDDYGYTF.

In its sample, this clone was seen a few times. The chain employs TRBV19 and TRBJ1-5; 7 nucleotides agree with TRBD1. Trimming at V came to 6 bases and at J to 6 bases, leaving 20 bases not matched to a gene. From germline, CDR1 is LNHDA and CDR2 SQIVND (reference sequence). The CDR3 is made up of 18 amino acids. The CDR3: CASSITRQGFPSGQPQHF. The CDR3 DNA sequence: TGTGCCAGTAGCATAACCCGACAGGGATTCCCCTCGGGTCAGCCCCAGCATTTT.

This clone has only a few counts. V and J are TRBV9 and TRBJ1-2; 10 bases are a match to TRBD1. From germline, CDR1 is SGDLS and CDR2 YYNGEE. Unmatched junction bases numbered 9, after V lost 2 bases and J lost 8 bases. The CDR3 length is 15 residues. CDR3 nucleotides: TGTGCCAGCAGCGTCCAGGGACAGGGGACGGGGGGCTACACCTTC. Its protein is CASSVQGQGTGGYTF.

The chain is built from TRBV19 and TRBJ1-4; D possibly corresponds to TRBD1 (5 bases). The V gene's germline CDR1 is LNHDA and CDR2 SQIVND (reference sequence). Deletions cut 3 bases from V and 6 bases from J, with 14 bases between. The CDR3 length is 15 residues. The CDR3 bases are TGTGCCAGTAGTATGTTGGTAAGCAGGGATGAAAAACTGTTTTTT. Translation: CASSMLVSRDEKLFF.

The DNA of the CDR3 is TGTGCCATCAGTGAGTCGACAGCAGCTAACTATGGCTACACCTTC. It specifies CAISESTAANYGYTF. The chain uses TRBV10-3 and TRBJ1-2; perhaps TRBD1 as D (5 bases). With 0 bases removed from V and 0 bases from J, the gap between germline ends came to 8 bases. The V gene's germline CDR1 is ENHRY and CDR2 SYGVKD. This CDR3 contains 15 residues.

The chain joins TRBV9 to TRBJ2-1, with D possibly matching TRBD1 (6 bases). This CDR3 region has 16 residues. Germline values: CDR1 SGDLS, CDR2 YYNGEE. Trimming cost V 3 bases and J 4 bases, with 17 bases left between them. CDR3 sequence (DNA): TGTGCCAGCAGCGCCGAGCCGGACAGCCTTTACAATGAGCAGTTCTTC. Translation: CASSAEPDSLYNEQFF.

The chain has TRBV28 and TRBJ1-2; D is perhaps TRBD1 (6 bases). Trimming took 1 base from V and 5 from J, leaving 20 bases between them. This CDR3 has 17 amino acids. From germline, CDR1 is MDHEN and CDR2 SYDVKM. CDR3 nucleotide sequence: TGTGCCAGCAGTTTATCGGGCCCACTACAGGGCGGATATGGCTACACCTTC. Encoded protein: CASSLSGPLQGGYGYTF.

A single count supports this clone. This chain connects TRBV4-1 to TRBJ1-3, with 7 bases fitting TRBD1. The CDR3 sequence is 17 residues long. CDR1 is MGHRA, CDR2 YSYEKL, per germline. J gave up 0 bases and V 0 bases, and 5 bases lay outside the gene matches. CDR3 region: CASSQDWTGLSGNTIYF. The CDR3 bases are TGCGCCAGCAGCCAAGATTGGACAGGTCTCTCTGGAAACACCATATATTTT.

V and J are TRBV19 and TRBJ2-7; D may be TRBD1 (6 bases). This CDR3 has 15 amino acids. The V gene's germline CDR1 is LNHDA and CDR2 SQIVND (reference sequence). V lost 4 bases to trimming and J lost 0 bases, with 13 bases between them. This chain's CDR3 is CASSTGNRASYEQYF. The CDR3 DNA follows: TGTGCCAGTAGTACTGGTAACAGGGCCTCCTACGAGCAGTACTTC.

V and J are TRBV12-5 and TRBJ1-4; 9 bases fit TRBD1. CDR1 LGHNT and CDR2 FRNRAP come from the germline V gene. V was pared by 3 bases and J by 2 bases, with 19 bases of the junction left unmatched. The CDR3 length is 21 residues. CDR3 coding DNA: TGTGCTAGTGGTTTTAGAATCTACAGGGGGCGCGGCGTTCCCACTAATGAAAAACTGTTTTTT. It specifies CASGFRIYRGRGVPTNEKLFF.

The genes are TRBV5-4 and TRBJ2-1; 12 nucleotides align to TRBD2. CDR3 size: 15 residues. The germline V gene has CDR1 SGHNT and CDR2 YYREEE (reference sequence). J was trimmed by 4 bases and V by 4 bases; bases with no gene match: 3. CDR3: CASSSGTSGYNEQFF. The CDR3 DNA is TGTGCCAGCAGCAGTGGGACTAGCGGGTACAATGAGCAGTTCTTC.

The genes are TRBV7-9 and TRBJ1-4, with a weak D call TRBD1 (6 bases). The CDR3 loop spans 15 amino acids. V was pared by 2 bases and J by 6 bases, with 13 bases between. From germline, CDR1 is SEHNR and CDR2 FQNEAQ (reference sequence). The CDR3 region is CASSLLSGGDEKLFF. The CDR3 region has the DNA TGTGCCAGCAGCTTACTCAGCGGGGGCGATGAAAAACTGTTTTTT.

The count of this clone is one. The chain is built from TRBV25-1 and TRBJ1-2; D is ambiguous. V was pared by 6 bases and J by 4 bases, with 18 bases between. The germline CDR1 and CDR2 sequences are MGHDK and SYGVNS. The CDR3 runs to 15 residues. The CDR3 spells CASSRPPEGLYGYTF. The DNA of the CDR3 is TGTGCCAGCAGCCGCCCTCCGGAGGGCCTCTATGGCTACACCTTC.

This chain connects TRBV28 to TRBJ2-7, with D possibly matching TRBD2 (5 bases). Germline values: CDR1 MDHEN, CDR2 SYDVKM. There are 13 residues in the CDR3. The V end lost 5 bases, the J end lost 2 bases, and 10 bases lay between the germline ends. CDR3 sequence (DNA): TGTGCCAGCAGTCCCCGAGGGCCCTACGAGCAGTACTTC. It yields the protein CASSPRGPYEQYF.

The chain carries TRBV4-2 and TRBJ2-2; TRBD2 might be the D (6 bases). Trimming shortened V by 0 bases and J by 2 bases, and 10 bases separated the two germline ends. CDR1 is LGHNA, CDR2 YNFKEQ, per germline. The length of the CDR3 is 16 residues. The CDR3 here is CASSQDTAGNTGELFF. CDR3 in DNA: TGTGCCAGCAGCCAAGACACAGCGGGCAACACCGGGGAGCTGTTTTTT.

J is TRBJ2-5 and V is TRBV5-6; 9 bases match TRBD1. Germline V CDR1 and CDR2: SGHDT, YYEEEE. Unmatched junction bases numbered 12, after V lost 4 bases and J lost 5 bases. CDR3 size: 16 residues. In DNA form, the CDR3 reads TGTGCCAGCAGCGAAGGGACAGGGCGGACAATCGAGACCCAGTACTTC. Its protein product is CASSEGTGRTIETQYF.

The chain joins TRBV6-5 to TRBJ1-2; D call uncertain. Deletions cut 2 bases from V and 4 bases from J, with 8 bases between. This CDR3 comprises 13 residues. CDR1 is MNHEY and CDR2 is SVGAGI in the germline V gene. CDR3 DNA sequence: TGTGCCAGCAGTTACAGTGGTGGCTATGGCTACACCTTC. Its protein is CASSYSGGYGYTF.

The V and J genes are TRBV2 and TRBJ1-5; the D gene is possibly TRBD1 (5 bases). The CDR3 loop spans 14 amino acids. Germline CDR1 reads SNHLY; CDR2 reads FYNNEI. Between the trimmed V and J ends, which lost 3 bases and 6 bases, there was a span of 12 bases. CDR3 sequence reads: CASSEFGGFQPQHF. DNA for the CDR3: TGTGCCAGCAGTGAGTTTGGGGGTTTTCAGCCCCAGCATTTT.

The chain recombines TRBV4-2 with TRBJ1-2; D is undetermined. Trimming stripped 0 bases from V and 0 bases from J, with 5 bases between. There are 14 residues in the CDR3. Germline V gene data show CDR1 as LGHNA and CDR2 as YNFKEQ. CDR3 bases: TGTGCCAGCAGCCAAGATCAAACTAACTATGGCTACACCTTC. Protein product: CASSQDQTNYGYTF.